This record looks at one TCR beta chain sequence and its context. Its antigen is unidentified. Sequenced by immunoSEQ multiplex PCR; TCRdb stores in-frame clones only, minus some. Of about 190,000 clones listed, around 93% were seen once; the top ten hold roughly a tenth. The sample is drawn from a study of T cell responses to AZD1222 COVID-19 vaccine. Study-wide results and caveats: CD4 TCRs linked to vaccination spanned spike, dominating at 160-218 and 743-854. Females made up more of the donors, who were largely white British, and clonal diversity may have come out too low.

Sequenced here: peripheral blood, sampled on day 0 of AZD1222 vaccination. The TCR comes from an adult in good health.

The CDR3 spells CASSVGSTSYEQYF. CDR3 bases: TGTGCCAGCAGCGTGGGCAGTACTAGCTACGAGCAGTACTTC. V is TRBV9 and J is TRBJ2-7; maybe TRBD2 (5 bases). V was pared by 2 bases and J by 3 bases, with 12 bases between. Germline V lookup: CDR1 SGDLS, CDR2 YYNGEE. The CDR3 length is 14 residues.